The 13 T cell receptor beta chains below all came from one sample that was sequenced in a study of Ad26.COV2.S vaccination and SARS-CoV-2 variants. As to treatment: 15 to 20 received Ad26.COV2.S at low or high dose, single or two shots; roughly five received placebo; per-sample allocation not given. After the first vaccine or placebo injection, samples were drawn on day 63. Here immunoSEQ multiplex PCR was the method, and the copy in TCRdb shows in-frame clones only, minus some. The profile shows around 450,000 clones, 70% to 90% of them singletons. The sequences come from peripheral blood, collected in a trial of Ad26.COV2.S vaccine versus placebo. All receptors derive from a person aged 18-60 years who received the Ad26.COV2.S COVID-19 vaccine or a placebo.

The gene calls are TRBV7-9 and TRBJ1-4, with 8 bases fitting TRBD1. V trimming: 6 bases; J trimming: 6 bases; junction bases outside the gene matches: 12. Germline V gene lookup returns CDR1 SEHNR and CDR2 FQNEAQ (reference sequence). The CDR3 totals 16 residues. The CDR3 DNA reads as TGTGCCAGCAGGCCGCCTCAGGGGGCGCTTCATGAAAAACTGTTTTTT. Its protein is CASRPPQGALHEKLFF.

The V and J genes are TRBV30 and TRBJ1-4, with D possibly matching TRBD1 (6 bases). The CDR3 spans 13 residues. The V end lost 2 bases, the J end lost 6 bases, and 10 bases lay between the germline ends. CDR1 and CDR2 from the germline V gene are GTSNPN and SVGIG (reference sequence). For the CDR3, the DNA is TGTGCCTGGAGTTCCAGGGGAGATGAAAAACTGTTTTTT. This translates into CAWSSRGDEKLFF. Looking up the rest from reference TRBV30 and TRBJ1-4 gives the full variable domain: SQTIHQWPATLVQPVGSPLSLECTVEGTSNPNLYWYRQAAGRGLQLLFYSVGIGQISSEVPQNLSASRPQDRQFILSSKKLLLSDSGFYLCAWSSRGDEKLFFGSGTQLSVL.

This chain links TRBV3-1 (or the pseudogene TRBV3-2) with TRBJ1-5; 8 bases match TRBD1. CDR3 length equals 16 residues. With V trimmed by 10 bases and J by 0 bases, 11 bases remained unmatched. Germline CDR1 LGHDT, CDR2 YNNKEL (reference sequence). DNA of the CDR3: TGTGCCAACCGAACCAGACAGGGGTATAGCAATCAGCCCCAGCATTTT. This encodes CANRTRQGYSNQPQHF.

V and J are TRBV12-3 or TRBV12-4 and TRBJ2-3; D is perhaps TRBD1 (5 bases). The germline V and J ends were trimmed by 7 bases and 2 bases, with 10 bases remaining between them. The CDR3 sequence is 13 residues long. CDR3 DNA sequence: TGTGCCAGCAATGGACAACTCACAGATACGCAGTATTTT. Residues: CASNGQLTDTQYF.

The V and J genes are TRBV7-8 and TRBJ2-3; tentative D call: TRBD2 (5 bases). This CDR3 region has 14 residues. Trimming left V 5 bases short and J 2 bases short, with 11 bases between. Germline CDR1 is SGHVS and CDR2 is FQNEAQ. For the CDR3, the DNA is TGTGCCAGCAGCGCGGGCCGGTACACAGATACGCAGTATTTT. This codes for CASSAGRYTDTQYF.

This rearrangement joins TRBV28 to TRBJ2-2, with D possibly being TRBD1 (6 bases). Germline V gives CDR1 MDHEN, CDR2 SYDVKM. With 3 bases removed from V and 4 bases from J, the gap between germline ends came to 18 bases. The CDR3 is 17 residues long. The CDR3 here is CASSFYRDRPGTGELFF. Here the CDR3 DNA reads TGTGCCAGCAGTTTCTATCGTGACAGGCCGGGCACCGGGGAGCTGTTTTTT.

The V and J genes are TRBV11-2 and TRBJ2-5, with TRBD1 matching 9 bases. Trimming cost V 5 bases and J 7 bases; bases outside gene matches: 17. CDR1 and CDR2 (germline): SGHAT, FQNNGV. The CDR3 is 17 amino acids. The CDR3: CASSLVRDRVSRGTQYF. The CDR3 bases are TGTGCCAGCAGCCTGGTCCGGGACAGGGTCTCAAGGGGGACCCAGTACTTC.

V usage is TRBV19 and J usage is TRBJ1-2, with D maybe TRBD1 (6 bases). This CDR3 has 14 residues. The V end was cut by 3 bases, the J end by 4 bases, with 12 bases between. Looked up from germline, CDR1 is LNHDA and CDR2 is SQIVND (reference sequence). The CDR3 DNA is TGTGCCAGTAGTATCCCAGGGGCTAGCTATGGCTACACCTTC. Translation: CASSIPGASYGYTF.

V and J are TRBV19 and TRBJ2-2; 7 bases align to TRBD2. V trimming: 11 bases; J trimming: 4 bases; junction bases outside the gene matches: 7. Germline CDR1 reads LNHDA; CDR2 reads SQIVND (reference sequence). There are 13 residues in the CDR3. CDR3 region: CALGPGGTGELFF. CDR3 nucleotides: TGTGCCCTCGGTCCGGGGGGCACCGGGGAGCTGTTTTTT. The entire variable domain, with the rest obtained from reference TRBV19 and TRBJ2-2, is as follows: DGGITQSPKYLFRKEGQNVTLSCEQNLNHDAMYWYRQDPGQGLRLIYYSQIVNDFQKGDIAEGYSVSREKKESFPLTVTSAQKNPTAFYLCALGPGGTGELFFGEGSRLTVL.

The chain recombines TRBV11-1 with TRBJ2-5; TRBD2 is a possible D gene (6 bases). This CDR3 has 14 amino acids. V was shortened by 5 bases and J by 3 bases, with 13 bases between the two germline ends. Per germline, CDR1 SGHAT and CDR2 FQDESV (reference sequence). The CDR3 DNA reads as TGTGCCAGCAGCCTTATGGGCGGGGAAGAGACCCAGTACTTC. Translated: CASSLMGGEETQYF.

This chain joins TRBV7-2 and TRBJ1-1, with TRBD1 matching over 7 bases. The germline gives CDR1 SGHTA, CDR2 FQGNSA. The V gene end was trimmed by 5 bases and the J gene end by 1 base; junction bases not matched to a gene: 13. The CDR3 has 17 amino acids. The CDR3 DNA reads as TGTGCCAGCAGCCCTAGGCAGGGGGGGGCATCGAACACTGAAGCTTTCTTT. This gives the protein CASSPRQGGASNTEAFF.

J is TRBJ1-4 and V is TRBV5-1; D is ambiguous. This CDR3 is built from 14 residues. The V and J ends lost 8 bases and 2 bases respectively, with 13 bases between them. Germline V lookup: CDR1 SGHRS, CDR2 YFSETQ. Here the CDR3 DNA reads TGCGCCAGTACTTCGTCCCCCACTAATGAAAAACTGTTTTTT. Translation gives CASTSSPTNEKLFF.

This sequence joins TRBV2 and TRBJ2-3; 9 bases match TRBD2. The germline V gene encodes CDR1 SNHLY and CDR2 FYNNEI. V lost 11 bases and J lost 2; bases outside the gene matches: 8. The CDR3 length is 14 residues. The CDR3 bases are TGTGCCGGATTAGCGGGGGAAGTCACAGATACGCAGTATTTT. Amino acid sequence: CAGLAGEVTDTQYF.